These T cell receptor beta chains were read from a single sample in a study of radiation and T cells in renal cell carcinoma. Assay used: immunoSEQ multiplex PCR; TCRdb lists only in-frame clones, some missing. The sample lists 90,000 to 95,000 clones; roughly four fifths were seen once. This sample comprised blood, obtained from a patient whose treatment included radiotherapy and nephrectomy. All receptors derive from a man between 60 and 75 years old with renal cell carcinoma. Both conserved end residues are part of each CDR3. A D gene is named only where the DNA matches it firmly. Some rows mark clone size as missing; the rest say once, few, many or name a class of expanded clone.

V,J,D,size,CDR3,DNA
TRBV5-4,TRBJ2-5,.,.,CASSSPPRGETQYF,TGTGCCAGCAGCTCACCACCTAGGGGGGAGACCCAGTACTTC
TRBV7-9,TRBJ1-2,.,.,CASSLYGDGYTF,TGTGCCAGCAGCTTATACGGGGACGGCTACACCTTC
TRBV7-8,TRBJ1-1,.,.,CASSLGVPGTVMNTEAFF,TGTGCCAGCAGCTTAGGGGTCCCCGGGACGGTAATGAACACTGAAGCTTTCTTT
TRBV7-2,TRBJ2-3,.,.,CASSSVADPTDTQYF,TGTGCCAGCAGCTCCGTAGCGGACCCCACAGATACGCAGTATTTT
TRBV7-2,TRBJ1-5,.,.,CASSLAVQGPLYSNQPQHF,TGTGCCAGCAGCTTAGCCGTCCAGGGGCCGCTATATAGCAATCAGCCCCAGCATTTT
TRBV4-2,TRBJ2-3,TRBD2,.,CASSLATSAADTQYF,TGTGCCAGCAGCCTCGCTACTAGCGCCGCAGATACGCAGTATTTT
TRBV27,TRBJ2-7,.,few,CASSLGGVSYEQYF,TGTGCCAGCAGTCTCGGAGGTGTTTCCTACGAGCAGTACTTC
TRBV5-4,TRBJ2-1,.,.,CASSPPPGPHDYNEQFF,TGTGCCAGCAGCCCACCACCAGGACCACACGACTACAATGAGCAGTTCTTC
TRBV27,TRBJ2-2,TRBD2,.,CASSLWSSGETGELFF,TGTGCCAGCAGTTTATGGTCTAGCGGGGAGACCGGGGAGCTGTTTTTT
TRBV5-1,TRBJ1-5,TRBD1,.,CASSLTGQFGQPQHF,TGCGCCAGCAGCTTAACGGGACAGTTCGGGCAGCCCCAGCATTTT
TRBV6-5,TRBJ1-6,.,.,CATSRVRGSPLHF,TGTGCCACCTCAAGGGTGAGAGGATCACCCCTCCACTTT
TRBV5-1,TRBJ2-7,.,.,CASSLVVQGSGEQYF,TGCGCCAGCAGCTTGGTTGTGCAGGGATCGGGAGAGCAGTACTTC
TRBV2,TRBJ2-5,.,.,CASGWETQYF,TGTGCCAGCGGATGGGAGACCCAGTACTTC
TRBV19,TRBJ1-1,.,.,CASSPRFTEAFF,TGTGCCAGTAGTCCCAGATTTACTGAAGCTTTCTTT
TRBV6-5,TRBJ2-1,.,.,CASTGVPNEQFF,TGTGCCAGCACCGGGGTGCCCAATGAGCAGTTCTTC
TRBV7-3,TRBJ2-7,TRBD2,.,CASSLGAGGSYEQYF,TGTGCCAGCAGCTTAGGGGCGGGAGGGTCCTACGAGCAGTACTTC
TRBV19,TRBJ1-5,TRBD1,.,CASKVGRTGDSQPQHF,TGTGCCAGTAAAGTTGGTCGGACAGGGGACAGTCAGCCCCAGCATTTT
TRBV7-8,TRBJ2-1,.,.,CASSLWREQFF,TGTGCCAGCAGCTTATGGCGGGAGCAGTTCTTC
TRBV6-1,TRBJ2-1,TRBD2,.,CASRRLAGVNNEQFF,TGTGCCAGCAGGAGACTAGCGGGAGTGAACAATGAGCAGTTCTTC
TRBV7-2,TRBJ2-3,.,.,CASSLAWGDTQYF,TGTGCCAGCAGCTTAGCTTGGGGGGATACGCAGTATTTT
TRBV10-2,TRBJ2-2,.,.,CASSESRAGGRNTGELFF,TGCGCCAGCAGTGAGTCGCGCGCCGGGGGCAGGAACACCGGGGAGCTGTTTTTT
TRBV27,TRBJ2-5,.,.,CASSLRQDVQETQYF,TGTGCCAGCAGTTTGCGCCAGGACGTACAAGAGACCCAGTACTTC
TRBV5-1,TRBJ2-7,TRBD1,.,CASSLEGQDRGEQYF,TGCGCCAGCAGCTTGGAAGGCCAGGACAGGGGGGAGCAGTACTTC
TRBV7-6,TRBJ1-1,.,.,CASSLAGTGGTEAFF,TGTGCCAGCAGCTTAGCTGGTACGGGGGGCACTGAAGCTTTCTTT
TRBV27,TRBJ2-7,TRBD2,.,CASRILAGSNSYEQYF,TGTGCCAGCAGGATACTAGCGGGAAGTAACTCCTACGAGCAGTACTTC
TRBV7-2,TRBJ2-3,.,few,CASSSKGTRISTDTQYF,TGTGCCAGCAGCTCGAAAGGGACGCGGATAAGCACAGATACGCAGTATTTT
TRBV19,TRBJ2-1,.,.,CASSISGLSYNEQFF,TGTGCCAGTAGTATAAGCGGACTATCCTACAATGAGCAGTTCTTC
TRBV28,TRBJ1-5,TRBD1,.,CASRFVGQSNQPQHF,TGTGCCAGCAGATTCGTGGGACAGAGCAATCAGCCCCAGCATTTT
TRBV5-4,TRBJ1-2,.,once,CASSADSLLGGYTF,TGTGCCAGCAGCGCGGACAGCTTATTGGGAGGCTACACCTTC
TRBV6-1,TRBJ1-2,.,once,CASSEIRTGNWGYTF,TGTGCCAGCAGTGAAATAAGAACAGGCAATTGGGGCTACACCTTC
TRBV7-8,TRBJ2-3,TRBD2,.,CASRETSGKVDTQYF,TGTGCCAGCAGGGAGACTAGCGGGAAGGTAGATACGCAGTATTTT
TRBV15,TRBJ2-7,.,.,CATSTFEGPEDYEQYF,TGTGCCACCAGCACCTTCGAAGGCCCCGAGGACTACGAGCAGTACTTC
TRBV4-1,TRBJ2-7,.,.,CASSDGGSLAYEQYF,TGCGCCAGCAGCGACGGTGGGAGTCTGGCCTACGAGCAGTACTTC
TRBV7-9,TRBJ2-2,TRBD2,.,CASSPVAGDETGELFF,TGTGCCAGCAGCCCCGTGGCGGGAGACGAGACCGGGGAGCTGTTTTTT
TRBV19,TRBJ2-1,TRBD2,.,CASSTHSTTSGSTAQFF,TGTGCCAGTAGTACCCACTCTACAACTAGCGGGAGTACCGCGCAGTTCTTC
TRBV6-6,TRBJ1-4,.,.,CASSTGRDEKLFF,TGTGCCAGCAGCACAGGGAGAGACGAAAAACTGTTTTTT
TRBV6-6,TRBJ1-5,TRBD1,.,CATKLDRVGNQPQHF,TGTGCCACCAAATTGGACAGGGTCGGCAATCAGCCCCAGCATTTT
TRBV6-4,TRBJ1-2,.,.,CASSRQPGANYGYTF,TGTGCCAGCAGTCGTCAACCAGGAGCTAACTATGGCTACACCTTC
TRBV29-1,TRBJ2-1,TRBD1,.,CSLSGQSYNEQFF,TGCAGCCTATCGGGACAGAGCTACAATGAGCAGTTCTTC
TRBV5-1,TRBJ1-3,.,.,CASSLPGTASGNTIYF,TGCGCCAGCAGCTTGCCAGGTACTGCCTCTGGAAACACCATATATTTT
TRBV7-9,TRBJ2-7,.,few,CASSGTGYEQYF,TGTGCCAGCAGCGGTACAGGCTACGAGCAGTACTTC
TRBV28,TRBJ2-5,.,few,CASSLWGRAGTQYF,TGTGCCAGCAGTTTATGGGGCAGGGCGGGGACCCAGTACTTC
TRBV5-1,TRBJ2-1,TRBD1,.,CASSPGDRALSEQFF,TGCGCCAGCAGCCCCGGGGACAGGGCCTTGAGTGAGCAGTTCTTC
TRBV7-2,TRBJ1-3,.,.,CASSPGTTGNTIYF,TGTGCCAGCAGCCCGGGGACGACGGGAAACACCATATATTTT
TRBV19,TRBJ2-4,TRBD1,few,CASSIGQGDIQYF,TGTGCCAGTAGTATAGGACAGGGAGACATTCAGTACTTC
TRBV27,TRBJ1-5,.,.,CASSSGNQPQHF,TGTGCCAGCAGTTCCGGAAATCAGCCCCAGCATTTT
TRBV28,TRBJ1-1,TRBD1,.,CASSLVTGATEAFF,TGTGCCAGCAGTTTAGTGACAGGGGCGACTGAAGCTTTCTTT
TRBV9,TRBJ2-1,TRBD2,.,CASSAGTSGGYNEQFF,TGTGCCAGCAGCGCCGGGACTAGCGGAGGTTACAATGAGCAGTTCTTC
TRBV6-6,TRBJ1-5,.,.,CASSNGRAGSNQPQHF,TGTGCCAGCAGTAACGGCAGGGCGGGGAGCAATCAGCCCCAGCATTTT
TRBV21-1,TRBJ2-1,.,.,CASSKGGRTSPLAGGPGPSIF,TGTGCCAGCAGCAAAGGCGGACGAACTTCTCCACTAGCGGGAGGGCCTGGGCCCAGTATCTTC
TRBV18,TRBJ2-3,TRBD2,.,CASSSQLAGSTDTQYF,TGTGCCAGCTCATCCCAACTAGCGGGGAGCACAGATACGCAGTATTTT
TRBV19,TRBJ2-1,.,.,CASSTTGYNEQFF,TGTGCCAGTAGTACAACAGGTTACAATGAGCAGTTCTTC
TRBV7-2,TRBJ2-7,TRBD1,.,CASSRRTGGQPSFTYEQYF,TGTGCCAGCAGCAGAAGAACAGGGGGCCAGCCTTCTTTTACCTACGAGCAGTACTTC
TRBV4-3,TRBJ2-7,TRBD2,many,CASSQDSLAGGYEQYF,TGCGCCAGCAGCCAAGACTCCCTAGCGGGAGGTTACGAGCAGTACTTC
TRBV5-6,TRBJ2-7,TRBD2,.,CASNYGLADSYEQYF,TGTGCCAGCAACTACGGACTAGCGGATTCCTACGAGCAGTACTTC